Here is one T cell receptor beta chain with its context. The data derive from a study of preoperative IRX-2 immunotherapy in early breast cancer. The sample's treatment: preoperative locoregional IRX-2 cytokine immunotherapy. Patients received preoperative, locoregional IRX-2 cytokine immunotherapy in a phase Ib study. Assay used: immunoSEQ multiplex PCR; TCRdb lists only in-frame clones, some missing. The repertoire holds 25,000 to 30,000 clones, roughly four fifths seen once, with 1% to 1.5% in the top ten. This CDR3 is built from 21 residues. The sequencing used lymph node tissue, collected after IRX-2 immunotherapy. This sequence originates from a human donor with breast cancer. The chain carries TRBV1 and TRBJ2-6; the table's D call TRBD1 went unverified against the DNA. TRBV1 is classified as a pseudogene. This chain's CDR3 is CASSQDHRQGFGSAGANVLTF. In DNA, the CDR3 is TGCGCCAGCAGCCAAGATCATCGCCAGGGATTTGGCTCGGCTGGGGCCAACGTCCTGACTTTC.